These T cell receptor beta chains were read from a single sample in a study of T cell responses to AZD1222 COVID-19 vaccine. Measured with immunoSEQ multiplex PCR; TCRdb has only the in-frame clones, and not every one. Here the sample spans around 130,000 clones, just under 95% being singletons. Sample: peripheral blood, taken 28 days after the second AZD1222 dose. These receptors all come from an adult who received the AZD1222 COVID-19 vaccine. Each CDR3 is given with its conserved first and last residue. Each record gives: CDR3 protein, V gene, J gene.

CDR3aa: CASRQNTEAFF
v_gene: TRBV6-5
j_gene: TRBJ1-1

CDR3aa: CASSRTPTGQETQYF
v_gene: TRBV6-5
j_gene: TRBJ2-5

CDR3aa: CASSLSGLGELFF
v_gene: TRBV6-5
j_gene: TRBJ2-2

CDR3aa: CASSPPGASGGEQFF
v_gene: TRBV5-4
j_gene: TRBJ2-1

CDR3aa: CASSDRRSPPINSPLHF
v_gene: TRBV21-1
j_gene: TRBJ1-6

CDR3aa: CASSSAGEETQYF
v_gene: TRBV6-2/TRBV6-3
j_gene: TRBJ2-5

CDR3aa: CASSLNWGSPLHF
v_gene: TRBV7-2
j_gene: TRBJ1-6

CDR3aa: CASSREGGGGSTDTQYF
v_gene: TRBV5-4
j_gene: TRBJ2-3

CDR3aa: CASTQGYEQYF
v_gene: TRBV27
j_gene: TRBJ2-7

CDR3aa: CASSADTNYGYTF
v_gene: TRBV9
j_gene: TRBJ1-2

CDR3aa: CASSFAGGASTEAFF
v_gene: TRBV7-9
j_gene: TRBJ1-1

CDR3aa: CASSQRTGGLNNEQFF
v_gene: TRBV4-2
j_gene: TRBJ2-1

CDR3aa: CASSRTTGAPLYEKLFF
v_gene: TRBV7-9
j_gene: TRBJ1-4

CDR3aa: CASSDPGTYGGDTEAFF
v_gene: TRBV7-3
j_gene: TRBJ1-1

CDR3aa: CASSEELGTEAFF
v_gene: TRBV2
j_gene: TRBJ1-1

CDR3aa: CASSSMGTAVETQYF
v_gene: TRBV7-9
j_gene: TRBJ2-5

CDR3aa: CASSGQGWAMYGYTF
v_gene: TRBV2
j_gene: TRBJ1-2

CDR3aa: CASSGTTGLNTEAFF
v_gene: TRBV5-1
j_gene: TRBJ1-1

CDR3aa: CASSSGEGQISPLHF
v_gene: TRBV5-1
j_gene: TRBJ1-6

CDR3aa: CASSVGTASSSSNEKLFF
v_gene: TRBV27
j_gene: TRBJ1-4

CDR3aa: CASSSPDRGHEQFF
v_gene: TRBV27
j_gene: TRBJ2-1

CDR3aa: CASSMGVSGEKLFF
v_gene: TRBV19
j_gene: TRBJ1-4

CDR3aa: CASQKRGGLSDQPQHF
v_gene: TRBV19
j_gene: TRBJ1-5

CDR3aa: CAISESGGVLNEKLFF
v_gene: TRBV10-3
j_gene: TRBJ1-4

CDR3aa: CATSDPQTVSGANVLTF
v_gene: TRBV24-1
j_gene: TRBJ2-6

CDR3aa: CASSPRGGTGNTIYF
v_gene: TRBV7-9
j_gene: TRBJ1-3

CDR3aa: CASSSRPTEKAFF
v_gene: TRBV3-1/TRBV3-2
j_gene: TRBJ1-1